This record concerns one TCR beta chain sequence. Its recognized antigen is unknown. No qualities accompany the bases; no much larger clone lies one base away. Deletion took 6 bases off V and 0 bases off J, with a span of 9 bases between the germline ends. CDR1 and CDR2, looked up from the germline V gene, are SQVTM and ANQGSEA. The CDR3 sequence holds 13 residues, the cysteine and phenylalanine included. Kept here is only the CDR3 DNA, which spans 39 bases and is read in frame from base 1. The sequencing machine was an Illumina NovaSeq 6000. TCRalpha and TCRbeta cDNA libraries were built by 5'RACE with constant-segment primers, adding sample barcodes and unique molecular identifiers. RNA was extracted from every sample with Trizol reagent. Library amplification was performed in two PCR steps, and a second sample barcode and Illumina TruSeq adapters were introduced in the second step. Sequencing of libraries was performed on an Illumina NovaSeq with 2 x 150 bp paired-end reads. Processing in the source paper ran as follows. Demultiplexing of reads and collapsing into UMI-guided consensus sequences were performed with migec v1.2.7. Using mixcr v2.1.11, UMI consensuses were aligned to TRA and TRB V and J templates and then assembled into clonotypes. Expanded or contracted clonotypes were those called significant by both edgeR and NoisET, with noise models trained on biological replicates. For edgeR calls, the cutoffs were a false discovery rate-adjusted p below 0.01 and a log2 fold-change threshold of 1. As an exploratory analysis of dynamics, max-normalized trajectories of the 1000 most abundant clonotypes were examined with PCA combined with hierarchical clustering. Separately sequenced CD4+ and CD8+ repertoires were used to assign a CD4 or CD8 phenotype to each responding clone. The public reads were reanalyzed by TCRdb: fastp trimming at Q25, MiXCR alignment, in-frame beta chains only. Identical CDR3 proteins give one entry, which carries the most common genes and DNA. These V and J calls originate from TCRdb's pipeline instead of the authors' own analysis. The sample table lists roughly 110,000 distinct CDR3 sequences, about 15% of them with a count of one. 35% to 50% of the sample is held by the ten biggest clonotypes.

The sample is drawn from a study of T-cell memory formation after mild COVID-19 (dated by TCRdb to the early 2020s). A note on the overall study: Most TCR sequence clusters were specific to one of the two donors. Two young, previously healthy adult volunteers, one female and one male, were included in the cohort. T-cell clones expanding and contracting after mild COVID-19 in two donors were tracked by longitudinal TCRalpha and TCRbeta repertoire sequencing. Study-wide findings and limitations: The detection of some responding clones in pre-infection memory suggests that pre-existing cross-reactive memory T cells joined the SARS-CoV-2 response. The study included only a couple of mild cases, and larger cohorts that include severe cases with pre-infection samples were judged to be necessary. Contracting CD4+ clones turned up mainly in the CM and EM memory subsets, whereas EMRA was where CD8+ clones were enriched. Balanced CD4/CD8 phenotypes were observed for clones contracting from day 15 to 85, whereas a bias towards CD4+ was observed for a second wave of clones expanding from day 15 to 37. SARS-CoV-2 specificity of the second-wave clones peaking on day 37 was not confirmed.

Ficoll-Paque density gradient centrifugation was used to isolate PBMCs. The receptor's source is a man younger than 35 who had mild COVID-19 (a few samples of this study predate the infection). The sample titles of this study are shuffled in the database, so cell type and time point are left out; the donor was told from shared clones. The chain joins TRBV29-1 to TRBJ2-1; TRBD1 could be the D gene, as 5 bases match. Sequenced sample: PBMCs or a T cell subset sorted from them (not recorded which). The bases read TGCAGCGTCCCAACAGGCTCCTACAATGAGCAGTTCTTC. Translated, this gives CSVPTGSYNEQFF.